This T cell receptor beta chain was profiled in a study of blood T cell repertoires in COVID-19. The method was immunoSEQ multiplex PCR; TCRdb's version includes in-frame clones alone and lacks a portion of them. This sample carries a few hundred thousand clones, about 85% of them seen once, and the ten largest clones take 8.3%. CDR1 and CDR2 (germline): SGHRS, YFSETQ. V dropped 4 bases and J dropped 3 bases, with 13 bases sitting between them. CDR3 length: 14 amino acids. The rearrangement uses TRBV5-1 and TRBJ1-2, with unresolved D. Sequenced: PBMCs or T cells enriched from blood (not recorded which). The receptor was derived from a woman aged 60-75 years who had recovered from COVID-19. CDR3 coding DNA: TGCGCCAGCAGCCGGTCTCCCGAAGACTATGGCTACACCTTC. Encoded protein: CASSRSPEDYGYTF.